This T cell receptor beta chain originates from a study of shared clonotypes between healthy human individuals. Negatively enriched CD4+ T cells were divided by CD45RA into naive and memory. TCRdb's copy holds only in-frame clones and misses some; the assay was immunoSEQ multiplex PCR. The data hold some 2,400,000 clones, with approximately 96% observed a single time. This CDR3 is built from 15 residues. Trimming pared 7 bases from V and 5 bases from J, leaving 20 bases between. Looked up from germline, CDR1 is SNHLY and CDR2 is FYNNEI. The source material was naive CD4+ T cells sorted from blood. Indicated subset: CD45RA+ positively selected. This sequence was found in a man aged 18 to 29 in good health. The chain combines TRBV2 with TRBJ2-5; D might be TRBD1 or TRBD2, each matching 6 bases. CDR3 loop: CASKIRDWGPETQYF. CDR3 nucleotide sequence: TGTGCCAGCAAGATCCGGGACTGGGGGCCCGAGACCCAGTACTTC. Full variable domain (outside the CDR3, taken from reference TRBV2 and TRBJ2-5): EPEVTQTPSHQVTQMGQEVILRCVPISNHLYFYWYRQILGQKVEFLVSFYNNEISEKSEIFDDQFSVERPDGSNFTLKIRSTKLEDSAMYFCASKIRDWGPETQYFGPGTRLLVL.